A selection of T cell receptor beta chains follows, all from one sample in a study of stem cell transplantation in POMP-related autoinflammatory disease. TCRdb's copy holds only in-frame clones and misses some; the assay was immunoSEQ multiplex PCR. In the table there are some 68,000 clones, approximately 91% of which are singletons. Source: CD4+ T cells from PBMCs, taken after stem cell transplantation. The receptor set was obtained from a human patient with POMP-related autoinflammation and immune dysregulation (PRAID). Some T cells may originate from the graft donor. Each CDR3 is given with its conserved first and last residue. Fields, in order: D gene, J gene, clone size, CDR3 length, V gene, CDR3 DNA, CDR3 protein. The D gene is left open where the match is weak. Some rows have no size entry. The others give once, few or many, or a class for an expanded clone.

d_gene: NA
j_gene: TRBJ1-1
abundance: NA
len: 14
v_gene: TRBV5-1
CDR3nt: TGCGCCAGCAGCTTGGTAACAGGGAACACTGAAGCTTTCTTT
CDR3aa: CASSLVTGNTEAFF

d_gene: NA
j_gene: TRBJ1-2
abundance: NA
len: 11
v_gene: TRBV28
CDR3nt: TGTGCCAGCAGTTGGACGTATGGCTACACCTTC
CDR3aa: CASSWTYGYTF

d_gene: NA
j_gene: TRBJ2-1
abundance: NA
len: 14
v_gene: TRBV27
CDR3nt: TGTGCCAGCAGTTTAGACCGGGACGTGGATGAGCAGTTCTTC
CDR3aa: CASSLDRDVDEQFF

d_gene: NA
j_gene: TRBJ2-2
abundance: NA
len: 14
v_gene: TRBV5-4
CDR3nt: TGTGCCAGCAGCTTCTACCGTCGGTCCGGGGAGCTGTTTTTT
CDR3aa: CASSFYRRSGELFF

d_gene: NA
j_gene: TRBJ2-2
abundance: NA
len: 16
v_gene: TRBV7-8
CDR3nt: TGTGCCAGCAGCGTTAGACTAGTCTTGAACACCGGGGAGCTGTTTTTT
CDR3aa: CASSVRLVLNTGELFF

d_gene: TRBD2
j_gene: TRBJ2-5
abundance: NA
len: 17
v_gene: TRBV19
CDR3nt: TGTGCCAGTAGTACCCAGCGGACTAGCGGTTACCAAGAGACCCAGTACTTC
CDR3aa: CASSTQRTSGYQETQYF

d_gene: NA
j_gene: TRBJ2-7
abundance: NA
len: 10
v_gene: TRBV28
CDR3nt: TGTGCCAGCAGGGGAGGTGAGCAGTACTTC
CDR3aa: CASRGGEQYF

d_gene: NA
j_gene: TRBJ2-1
abundance: NA
len: 11
v_gene: TRBV20-1
CDR3nt: TGCAGTGCGGGGCCCCCCAATGAGCAGTTCTTC
CDR3aa: CSAGPPNEQFF

d_gene: NA
j_gene: TRBJ2-5
abundance: NA
len: 17
v_gene: TRBV10-1
CDR3nt: TGCGCCAGCAGTGAGTCGGTTCCCAGGGGTCCGAAAGGGACCCAGTACTTC
CDR3aa: CASSESVPRGPKGTQYF

d_gene: NA
j_gene: TRBJ2-7
abundance: NA
len: 14
v_gene: TRBV6-5
CDR3nt: TGTGCCAGCAGTTACGTAGGGCCTTCCTACGAGCAGTACTTC
CDR3aa: CASSYVGPSYEQYF

d_gene: NA
j_gene: TRBJ1-2
abundance: NA
len: 13
v_gene: TRBV7-9
CDR3nt: TGTGCCAGCAGCTTAAAGCAGAGCTATGGCTACACCTTC
CDR3aa: CASSLKQSYGYTF

d_gene: NA
j_gene: TRBJ2-2
abundance: NA
len: 15
v_gene: TRBV5-1
CDR3nt: TGCGCCAGCAAAGTGGGTAGCTTGAACACCGGGGAGCTGTTTTTT
CDR3aa: CASKVGSLNTGELFF

d_gene: TRBD1
j_gene: TRBJ2-2
abundance: NA
len: 17
v_gene: TRBV10-3
CDR3nt: TGTGCCATCAGTGAGAACAGGGGGCGCCCGAACACCGGGGAGCTGTTTTTT
CDR3aa: CAISENRGRPNTGELFF

d_gene: NA
j_gene: TRBJ2-3
abundance: NA
len: 13
v_gene: TRBV5-1
CDR3nt: TGCGCCAGCAGCTTGGGCGGCACAGATACGCAGTATTTT
CDR3aa: CASSLGGTDTQYF

d_gene: NA
j_gene: TRBJ1-3
abundance: few
len: 17
v_gene: TRBV6-1
CDR3nt: TGTGCCAGCAGTGAAGCGCATGGGGGGTCCTCTGGAAACACCATATATTTT
CDR3aa: CASSEAHGGSSGNTIYF

d_gene: NA
j_gene: TRBJ2-1
abundance: NA
len: 14
v_gene: TRBV19
CDR3nt: TGTGCCAGTAGTACGGGACCCGGTTGGAATGAGCAGTTCTTC
CDR3aa: CASSTGPGWNEQFF

d_gene: TRBD1
j_gene: TRBJ2-7
abundance: once
len: 15
v_gene: TRBV11-3
CDR3nt: TGTGCCAGCAGCTTAGCGGGACAGGGGGTCCACGAGCAGTACTTC
CDR3aa: CASSLAGQGVHEQYF

d_gene: NA
j_gene: TRBJ2-1
abundance: few
len: 12
v_gene: TRBV28
CDR3nt: TGTGCCAGCATCCAGGGAAGGGGTGAGCAGTTCTTC
CDR3aa: CASIQGRGEQFF

d_gene: NA
j_gene: TRBJ2-7
abundance: NA
len: 13
v_gene: TRBV7-9
CDR3nt: TGTGCCAGCAGCTTTGGGAGTGCGAGAGAGCAGTACTTC
CDR3aa: CASSFGSAREQYF

d_gene: NA
j_gene: TRBJ1-6
abundance: NA
len: 15
v_gene: TRBV19
CDR3nt: TGTGCCAGTAGTTTACGACAGGCCGGGGGTTCACCCCTCCACTTT
CDR3aa: CASSLRQAGGSPLHF

d_gene: NA
j_gene: TRBJ1-6
abundance: NA
len: 16
v_gene: TRBV27
CDR3nt: TGTGCCAGCAGTTTAACTACCGGGGCAAGTAATTCACCCCTCCACTTT
CDR3aa: CASSLTTGASNSPLHF

d_gene: NA
j_gene: TRBJ2-2
abundance: NA
len: 12
v_gene: TRBV28
CDR3nt: TGTGCCAGCAGTTCTCCCGCGGGGGAGCTGTTTTTT
CDR3aa: CASSSPAGELFF

d_gene: NA
j_gene: TRBJ1-5
abundance: NA
len: 13
v_gene: TRBV28
CDR3nt: TGTGCCAGCCGTGGGGGAGTGAATCAGCCCCAGCATTTT
CDR3aa: CASRGGVNQPQHF

d_gene: NA
j_gene: TRBJ2-4
abundance: NA
len: 18
v_gene: TRBV4-2
CDR3nt: TGTGCCAGCAGCACTCTCTTGCAGGGGCTCTACGCCAAAAACATTCAGTACTTC
CDR3aa: CASSTLLQGLYAKNIQYF

d_gene: NA
j_gene: TRBJ2-2
abundance: NA
len: 15
v_gene: TRBV5-1
CDR3nt: TGCGCCAGCAGCTTGTTTTGGGGGGCCGACGGGGAGCTGTTTTTT
CDR3aa: CASSLFWGADGELFF

d_gene: NA
j_gene: TRBJ2-3
abundance: NA
len: 11
v_gene: TRBV10-3
CDR3nt: TGTGCCATCAGCAGCACAGATACGCAGTATTTT
CDR3aa: CAISSTDTQYF

d_gene: NA
j_gene: TRBJ2-2
abundance: NA
len: 18
v_gene: TRBV24-1
CDR3nt: TGTGCCACCAGTGATCCCGGGCCTCAGGGTAGTGCCACCGGGGAGCTGTTTTTT
CDR3aa: CATSDPGPQGSATGELFF

d_gene: TRBD1
j_gene: TRBJ1-1
abundance: NA
len: 14
v_gene: TRBV9
CDR3nt: TGTGCCAGCAGCGCGGGACAGTCGAGCACTGAAGCTTTCTTT
CDR3aa: CASSAGQSSTEAFF

d_gene: TRBD1
j_gene: TRBJ1-6
abundance: NA
len: 16
v_gene: TRBV28
CDR3nt: TGTGCCAGCAGTCCTTCGAGACAGGGGGGTAATTCACCCCTCCACTTT
CDR3aa: CASSPSRQGGNSPLHF

d_gene: TRBD2
j_gene: TRBJ2-3
abundance: once
len: 16
v_gene: TRBV7-6
CDR3nt: TGTGCCAGCAGCTCGCGACTAGCGGGGGAATTAGATACGCAGTATTTT
CDR3aa: CASSSRLAGELDTQYF

d_gene: NA
j_gene: TRBJ2-3
abundance: NA
len: 13
v_gene: TRBV28
CDR3nt: TGTGCCAGCAGTTTACGGGAAACAGATACGCAGTATTTT
CDR3aa: CASSLRETDTQYF

d_gene: NA
j_gene: TRBJ1-2
abundance: NA
len: 14
v_gene: TRBV5-6
CDR3nt: TGTGCCAGCAGCTTGGCCACCGGTTCACTTGGCTACACCTTC
CDR3aa: CASSLATGSLGYTF

d_gene: NA
j_gene: TRBJ2-1
abundance: NA
len: 13
v_gene: TRBV5-1
CDR3nt: TGCGCCAGCAGCTTGGAAACCTACAATGAGCAGTTCTTC
CDR3aa: CASSLETYNEQFF

d_gene: NA
j_gene: TRBJ2-1
abundance: NA
len: 15
v_gene: TRBV7-9
CDR3nt: TGTGCCAGCAGCTTAGGCGAGATTCGGGGCAATGAGCAGTTCTTC
CDR3aa: CASSLGEIRGNEQFF

d_gene: NA
j_gene: TRBJ1-4
abundance: NA
len: 15
v_gene: TRBV14
CDR3nt: TGTGCCAGCAGCCTTGGGGTATTGAGGAGTGAAAAACTGTTTTTT
CDR3aa: CASSLGVLRSEKLFF

d_gene: NA
j_gene: TRBJ1-1
abundance: NA
len: 15
v_gene: TRBV9
CDR3nt: TGTGCCAGCAGCGCAGCTAGCGGGGGCAGGACTGAAGCTTTCTTT
CDR3aa: CASSAASGGRTEAFF

d_gene: TRBD2
j_gene: TRBJ2-1
abundance: NA
len: 16
v_gene: TRBV5-1
CDR3nt: TGCGCCAGCAGCTTACGGACTAGCGGTCCCTACAATGAGCAGTTCTTC
CDR3aa: CASSLRTSGPYNEQFF

d_gene: TRBD2
j_gene: TRBJ2-2
abundance: NA
len: 19
v_gene: TRBV7-7
CDR3nt: TGTGCCAGCAGCTTAGATCCTCCTAGCGGAAACCGTAACACCGGGGAGCTGTTTTTT
CDR3aa: CASSLDPPSGNRNTGELFF

d_gene: NA
j_gene: TRBJ2-1
abundance: NA
len: 14
v_gene: TRBV11-2
CDR3nt: TGTGCCAGCAAGCCACTATCAGGGCTGGGGCAGCAGTTCTTC
CDR3aa: CASKPLSGLGQQFF

d_gene: TRBD1
j_gene: TRBJ2-1
abundance: NA
len: 15
v_gene: TRBV24-1
CDR3nt: TGTGCCACCAGTGTCCAGGGGGTCTCCTACAATGAGCAGTTCTTC
CDR3aa: CATSVQGVSYNEQFF

d_gene: NA
j_gene: TRBJ2-2
abundance: once
len: 14
v_gene: TRBV5-1
CDR3nt: TGCGCCAGCAGAAAAGGGACGAACACCGGGGAGCTGTTTTTT
CDR3aa: CASRKGTNTGELFF